A single sample is the source of the 22 T cell receptor beta chains below, sequenced in a study of blood T cell repertoires in COVID-19. Sequenced by immunoSEQ multiplex PCR; TCRdb stores in-frame clones only, minus some. The sample includes under 250,000 clones, around 82% of them seen just once. Sequencing was carried out using peripheral blood. The receptors stem from a human donor in a cohort sampled during active COVID-19.

This clone showed up just once. The rearrangement uses TRBV5-1 and TRBJ1-2; D not certain. With 1 base removed from V and 4 bases from J, the gap between germline ends came to 11 bases. CDR1 is SGHRS and CDR2 is YFSETQ in the germline V gene. The length of the CDR3 is 14 residues. The CDR3 loop reads CASSLSGDPYGYTF. In nucleotides, the CDR3 is TGCGCCAGCAGCTTGTCCGGGGATCCCTATGGCTACACCTTC.

This sequence joins TRBV19 and TRBJ1-2; 12 bases agree with TRBD1. With 3 bases clipped from V and 7 bases from J, the junction kept 6 bases outside the gene matches. The germline CDR1 and CDR2 sequences are LNHDA and SQIVND (reference sequence). The CDR3 is 15 residues long. The CDR3 DNA reads as TGTGCCAGTAGTATGAAGGGACAGGGGGCTGTTGGCTACACCTTC. Its translation: CASSMKGQGAVGYTF.

V and J are TRBV6-5 and TRBJ2-1, with 7 nucleotides matching TRBD2. Germline V CDR1 and CDR2: MNHEY, SVGAGI. The CDR3 covers 12 residues. V lost 6 bases to trimming and J lost 15 bases; unmatched junction nucleotides: 11. The CDR3 region has the DNA TGTGCCAGCAGACGACTAGCAGCCAGATTGTTCTTC. Encoded protein: CASRRLAARLFF.

As regards this clone: The junction departs from germline at one end; a sequencing error may be responsible. V gene TRBV15 combines with J gene TRBJ2-7; D not certain. There are 13 residues in the CDR3. In germline, CDR1 is LNHNV, CDR2 YYDKDF (reference sequence). CDR3 amino acids: CATSRENDKTPNF. CDR3 DNA sequence: TGTGCCACCAGCAGAGAGAATGACAAAACTCCTAACTTC. The whole variable domain, remainder taken from reference TRBV15 and TRBJ2-7, is DAMVIQNPRYQVTQFGKPVTLSCSQTLNHNVMYWYQQKSSQAPKLLFHYYDKDFNNEADTPDNFQSRRPNTSFCFLDIRSPGLGDTAMYLCATSRENDKTPNFGPGTRLTVT.

V usage is TRBV19 and J usage is TRBJ1-1, with 9 positions matching TRBD1. The length of the CDR3 is 15 residues. V lost 6 bases and J lost 0; bases outside the gene matches: 5. CDR1 LNHDA and CDR2 SQIVND come from the germline V gene (reference sequence). In DNA, the CDR3 is TGTGCCAGTAGGGACAGGGGAGGAGTGAACACTGAAGCTTTCTTT. Translation: CASRDRGGVNTEAFF.

The sample holds one count of this clone. The chain couples TRBV13 to TRBJ2-3; 10 bases agree with TRBD1. From germline, CDR1 is PRHDT and CDR2 FYEKMQ (reference sequence). This CDR3 comprises 17 residues. V lost 5 bases to trimming and J lost 5 bases; unmatched junction nucleotides: 13. The CDR3 region has the DNA TGTGCCAGCAGCCGACGCTTGACAGGGGGCGTCGGAGATACGCAGTATTTT. This gives the protein CASSRRLTGGVGDTQYF.

The chain has TRBV3-1 (or the pseudogene TRBV3-2) and TRBJ2-1; 9 nucleotides agree with TRBD2. This CDR3 has 16 amino acids. CDR1 and CDR2 (germline): LGHDT, YNNKEL (reference sequence). Losses at the gene ends were 0 bases for V and 8 bases for J; bases not matched to a gene: 8. CDR3 protein: CASSQDSSGSLDEQFF. The CDR3 nucleotides read TGTGCCAGCAGCCAAGACAGTAGCGGGAGCCTCGATGAGCAGTTCTTC.

The J gene is TRBJ2-5, the V gene TRBV11-2; a weak D match, TRBD2 (6 bases). The CDR3 runs 16 residues. The V end was cut by 0 bases, the J end by 1 base, with 12 bases between. In germline, CDR1 is SGHAT, CDR2 FQNNGV. This CDR3 is CASSLDLPTSQETQYF. Here the CDR3 DNA reads TGTGCCAGCAGCTTAGATCTTCCGACTAGCCAAGAGACCCAGTACTTC.

The chain couples TRBV19 to TRBJ1-1; no clear D gene. The CDR3 consists of 12 residues. The V gene lost 3 bases and the J gene lost 4 bases, with 6 bases spanning the gap. Germline V CDR1 and CDR2: LNHDA, SQIVND (reference sequence). This CDR3 reads CASSMGSTEAFF. The DNA for the CDR3 is TGTGCCAGTAGTATGGGGAGCACTGAAGCTTTCTTT.

This clone was observed a single time. V gene TRBV6-5 combines with J gene TRBJ2-3; D is perhaps TRBD1 (5 bases). The V end was cut by 7 bases, the J end by 0 bases, with 14 bases between. CDR3 size: 15 residues. Germline CDR1 MNHEY, CDR2 SVGAGI. CDR3 amino acids: CASTPGRTSTDTQYF. The CDR3 region has the DNA TGTGCCAGCACCCCAGGGCGTACTAGCACAGATACGCAGTATTTT.

The chain links TRBV7-9 to TRBJ2-2; no clear D. The germline gives CDR1 SEHNR, CDR2 FQNEAQ (reference sequence). CDR3 length: 12 residues. V lost 5 bases and J lost 6, with 7 bases in between. The CDR3 sequence is CASSQNSGELFF. CDR3 nucleotides: TGTGCCAGCAGCCAGAATTCCGGGGAGCTGTTTTTT. Drawing the rest from reference TRBV7-9 and TRBJ2-2, the complete variable domain is DTGVSQNPRHKITKRGQNVTFRCDPISEHNRLYWYRQTLGQGPEFLTYFQNEAQLEKSRLLSDRFSAERPKGSFSTLEIQRTEQGDSAMYLCASSQNSGELFFGEGSRLTVL.

The gene calls are TRBV28 and TRBJ2-7, with D maybe TRBD1 (7 bases). Germline V gene data show CDR1 as MDHEN and CDR2 as SYDVKM. This CDR3 contains 12 residues. The germline V and J ends were trimmed by 9 bases and 3 bases, with 12 bases remaining between them. CDR3 DNA sequence: TGTGCCAGTTCAGGGGGGAACTACGAGCAGTACTTC. Its translation is CASSGGNYEQYF.

The chain carries TRBV7-8 and TRBJ2-7; 9 bases are a match to TRBD1. V dropped 4 bases and J dropped 1; count of bases not matched to a gene: 5. Germline V gene lookup returns CDR1 SGHVS and CDR2 FQNEAQ. The CDR3 contains 15 residues. Here the CDR3 reads CASSWGQGSSYEQYF. CDR3 nucleotide sequence: TGTGCCAGCAGCTGGGGACAGGGCTCTTCCTACGAGCAGTACTTC.

This chain uses TRBV3-1 (or the pseudogene TRBV3-2) with TRBJ1-2; D is undetermined. Trimming shortened V by 0 bases and J by 4 bases, and 18 bases separated the two germline ends. CDR1 LGHDT and CDR2 YNNKEL come from the germline V gene (reference sequence). This CDR3 is 17 amino acids long. DNA for the CDR3: TGTGCCAGCAGCCAAGATCTGGGCTCGGCAGAGAGCTATGGCTACACCTTC. It is translated as CASSQDLGSAESYGYTF.

V and J are TRBV27 and TRBJ1-1; 11 nucleotides align to TRBD1. V lost 2 bases, J lost 1 base, and 9 bases stayed unmatched. CDR1 and CDR2 (germline): MNHEY, SMNVEV (reference sequence). This CDR3 has 18 amino acids. CDR3: CASSLGILGTGGNTEAFF. The CDR3 DNA follows: TGTGCCAGCAGTTTAGGTATTTTGGGGACAGGGGGGAACACTGAAGCTTTCTTT.

In this sample, this clone turned up once. The chain uses TRBV24-1 and TRBJ1-5, with 7 bases fitting TRBD1. Germline V gene data show CDR1 as KGHDR and CDR2 as SFDVKD. The CDR3 sequence is 12 residues long. The J segment lost 4 bases and the V segment lost 7 bases, leaving 0 bases of the junction unmatched. This CDR3 is CATRDRNQPQHF. The CDR3 nucleotides are TGTGCCACCAGGGACAGGAATCAGCCCCAGCATTTT.

CDR3 DNA: TGTGCCAGCAGCTTAGGCCCCGGAGGTAAGCAGTACTTC. As protein: CASSLGPGGKQYF. The V and J genes are TRBV7-2 and TRBJ2-7; TRBD2 is a possible D gene (5 bases). The CDR3 has 13 residues. Deletions cut 1 base from V and 8 bases from J, with 12 bases between. CDR1 SGHTA and CDR2 FQGNSA come from the germline V gene.

The chain joins TRBV11-3 to TRBJ1-1, with D perhaps TRBD1 (5 bases). Germline V gene lookup returns CDR1 SGHNT and CDR2 YENEEA. The CDR3 sequence is 13 residues long. The germline V and J ends were trimmed by 1 base and 5 bases, with 8 bases remaining between them. Written as DNA, the CDR3 is TGTGCCAGCAGCTTAGTCGGGGGAACTGAAGCTTTCTTT. This sequence encodes CASSLVGGTEAFF.

This clone was observed once. This chain's CDR3 is CASSLGAGNQPQHF. CDR3 in DNA: TGTGCCAGCAGTCTAGGGGCCGGGAATCAGCCCCAGCATTTT. The chain joins TRBV2 to TRBJ1-5; D might be TRBD1 (5 bases). Trimming took 5 bases from V and 4 from J, leaving 12 bases between them. The length of the CDR3 is 14 residues. CDR1 and CDR2 from the germline V gene are SNHLY and FYNNEI.

CDR3 nucleotide sequence: TGTGCCAGCTCACCAAACCGGGAAGTGGGAGAGCAGTTCTTC. Protein sequence: CASSPNREVGEQFF. This chain connects TRBV18 to TRBJ2-1, with D possibly TRBD2 on 5 matching bases. The CDR3 length is 14 residues. Germline V CDR1 and CDR2: KGHSH, LQKENI. Between the trimmed V and J ends, which lost 2 bases and 10 bases, there was a span of 15 bases.

The chain combines TRBV10-2 with TRBJ1-1; 8 nucleotides agree with TRBD1. Germline assignment: CDR1 WSHSY and CDR2 SAAADI. V lost 10 bases to trimming and J lost 1 base; unmatched junction nucleotides: 5. The CDR3 consists of 13 residues. The CDR3 bases are TGCGCCACAGGGGGCAGGACGAACACTGAAGCTTTCTTT. Its translation: CATGGRTNTEAFF.

V and J are TRBV12-5 and TRBJ2-1; 8 bases are a match to TRBD1. With V trimmed by 1 base and J by 9 bases, 2 bases remained unmatched. Per germline, CDR1 LGHNT and CDR2 FRNRAP. The CDR3 loop spans 13 amino acids. CDR3 sequence: CASGLGTGFEQFF. Written as DNA, the CDR3 is TGTGCTAGTGGTTTGGGGACAGGGTTTGAGCAGTTCTTC.